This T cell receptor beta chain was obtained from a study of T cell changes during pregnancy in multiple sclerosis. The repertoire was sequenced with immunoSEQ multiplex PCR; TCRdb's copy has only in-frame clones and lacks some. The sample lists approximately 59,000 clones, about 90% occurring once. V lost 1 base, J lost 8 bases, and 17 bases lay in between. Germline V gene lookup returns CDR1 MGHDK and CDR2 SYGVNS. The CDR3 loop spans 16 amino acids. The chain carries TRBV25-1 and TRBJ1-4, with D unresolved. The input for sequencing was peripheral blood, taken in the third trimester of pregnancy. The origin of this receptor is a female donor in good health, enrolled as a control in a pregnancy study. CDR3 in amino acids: CASSESGSFRREKLFF. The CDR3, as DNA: TGTGCCAGCAGTGAATCTGGGAGCTTTAGAAGGGAAAAACTGTTTTTT.